Detailed here is one TCR beta chain. Its cognate antigen is unknown. The sample belongs to a study of cytomegalovirus exposure and HLA in healthy donors. This CDR3 contains 18 residues. Trimming at V came to 5 bases and at J to 7 bases, leaving 18 bases not matched to a gene. PCR primers comprised 60 Vbeta and 13 Jbeta primers. TCRdb's table, derived via immunoSEQ multiplex PCR, lists solely in-frame clones and lacks some. The sample carries about 180,000 clones, about four fifths recorded once. General study findings and limits: Across HLA loci, a later analysis found differing TCR association rates, with DRB1 most and HLA-C fewest.

The sample was PBMCs. The sequence came from a woman in her twenties or thirties in good health and CMV-seronegative. J is TRBJ1-4 and V is TRBV6-7; TRBD1 aligns across 8 bases. Being an ORF, TRBV6-7 has a function that is uncertain. In nucleotides, the CDR3 is TGTGCCAGCAGTGGCGGACAGGGACAAAATAGGTTAGGTGAAAAACTGTTTTTT. Residues: CASSGGQGQNRLGEKLFF.